The rows below give T cell receptor beta chains drawn from one sample of a study of T cells after yellow fever vaccination. From the 5' RACE reads, TCRdb called clonotypes with MiXCR, one entry per CDR3 protein. The table has roughly 500,000 distinct CDR3 sequences, approximately 21% seen once. Source: PBMCs, taken 15 days after the yellow fever booster vaccination. All receptors come from a man aged 30 to 45 who received the YFV17D yellow fever vaccine. Each CDR3 is given with its conserved first and last residue. The D gene is left open where the match is weak. Not every row has a clone size; where given, it reads once, few, many or a size class.

cdr3_aa	cdr3_nt	v_call	j_call	clone_size	d_call
CASSLEDRGGYEQYF	TGTGCCAGCAGCTTAGAAGACAGGGGAGGCTACGAGCAGTACTTC	TRBV7-6	TRBJ2-7	few	TRBD1
CSARDRRLAGANEQFF	TGCAGTGCTAGAGATCGGCGACTAGCGGGAGCCAATGAGCAGTTCTTC	TRBV20-1	TRBJ2-1	few	TRBD2
CASSLDGDSTNYGYTF	TGCGCCAGCAGCTTGGACGGGGACAGTACTAACTATGGCTACACCTTC	TRBV5-1	TRBJ1-2	few	TRBD1
CASSLVPGALNPFF	TGCGCCAGCAGCTTGGTGCCAGGGGCTCTCAATCCGTTCTTC	TRBV5-1	TRBJ2-1	many	NA
CASSAERLGETQYF	TGTGCCAGCAGCGCCGAGAGGCTCGGAGAGACCCAGTACTTC	TRBV7-9	TRBJ2-5	few	NA
CASSFRGAGTVEAFF	TGTGCCAGCAGCTTTAGGGGGGCAGGGACTGTTGAAGCTTTCTTT	TRBV7-2	TRBJ1-1	NA	NA
CASSLQVTNTGELFF	TGCGCCAGCAGCCTTCAAGTTACGAACACCGGGGAGCTGTTTTTT	TRBV5-1	TRBJ2-2	NA	NA
CSARDSRQGGTDTQYF	TGCAGTGCTAGAGATTCCCGACAGGGCGGCACAGATACGCAGTATTTT	TRBV20-1	TRBJ2-3	NA	TRBD1
CASSKANEQYF	TGTGCCAGCAGTAAGGCCAACGAGCAGTACTTC	TRBV27	TRBJ2-7	few	NA
CASSLAPLAAFYEQYF	TGTGCCAGCAGTTTAGCCCCACTAGCGGCGTTCTACGAGCAGTACTTC	TRBV12-3/TRBV12-4	TRBJ2-7	NA	TRBD2
CASNPGSTDTQYF	TGTGCCAGTAACCCGGGGAGCACAGATACGCAGTATTTT	TRBV19	TRBJ2-3	few	NA
CASSNSGGFYNEQFF	TGTGCCAGCAGTAATTCAGGGGGCTTCTACAATGAGCAGTTCTTC	TRBV2	TRBJ2-1	few	TRBD1
CASSQLEGLGTEAFF	TGTGCCAGCAGCCAATTAGAGGGTCTGGGCACTGAAGCTTTCTTT	TRBV16	TRBJ1-1	NA	NA
CASSRIHYQPQHF	TGTGCCAGCAGTAGGATCCACTATCAGCCCCAGCATTTT	TRBV6-1	TRBJ1-5	few	NA
CASSYARRTGETSNQPQHF	TGTGCCAGCAGTTACGCGCGGAGGACAGGGGAGACGAGCAATCAGCCCCAGCATTTT	TRBV6-5	TRBJ1-5	NA	TRBD1
CSASDPSGTDTYEQYF	TGCAGTGCTAGTGACCCGAGCGGAACCGATACCTACGAGCAGTACTTC	TRBV20-1	TRBJ2-7	NA	NA
CASGEKLLSGYEQYF	TGTGCCAGCGGGGAAAAACTGCTCAGTGGCTACGAGCAGTACTTC	TRBV7-9	TRBJ2-7	NA	NA
CASSQTSGTDTQYF	TGTGCCAGCAGCCAAACTAGCGGCACAGATACGCAGTATTTT	TRBV27	TRBJ2-3	many	TRBD2
CSVVDGYEQYF	TGCAGCGTTGTGGACGGCTACGAGCAGTACTTC	TRBV29-1	TRBJ2-7	few	NA
CASSAGGTTRSGNTIYF	TGTGCCAGCAGCGCGGGGGGGACCACCCGCTCTGGAAACACCATATATTTT	TRBV9	TRBJ1-3	NA	NA
CASSPGTSILRGQYF	TGTGCCAGCAGCCCCGGGACGTCGATCCTACGAGGGCAGTACTTC	TRBV14	TRBJ2-7	NA	NA
CASSPGGVRGQPQHF	TGTGCCAGCAGCCCAGGGGGCGTGAGAGGTCAGCCCCAGCATTTT	TRBV5-6	TRBJ1-5	NA	TRBD1
CASSFEIAGGVPNTGELFF	TGTGCCAGCAGTTTCGAAATAGCGGGAGGGGTCCCGAACACCGGGGAGCTGTTTTTT	TRBV12-3/TRBV12-4	TRBJ2-2	few	TRBD2
CAISETDTRFSSNQPQHF	TGTGCCATCAGTGAGACAGATACGAGATTTTCTAGCAATCAGCCCCAGCATTTT	TRBV10-3	TRBJ1-5	NA	NA
CSARFLRGETYEKLFF	TGCAGTGCTAGATTCCTTAGGGGCGAGACTTATGAAAAACTGTTTTTT	TRBV20-1	TRBJ1-4	NA	NA